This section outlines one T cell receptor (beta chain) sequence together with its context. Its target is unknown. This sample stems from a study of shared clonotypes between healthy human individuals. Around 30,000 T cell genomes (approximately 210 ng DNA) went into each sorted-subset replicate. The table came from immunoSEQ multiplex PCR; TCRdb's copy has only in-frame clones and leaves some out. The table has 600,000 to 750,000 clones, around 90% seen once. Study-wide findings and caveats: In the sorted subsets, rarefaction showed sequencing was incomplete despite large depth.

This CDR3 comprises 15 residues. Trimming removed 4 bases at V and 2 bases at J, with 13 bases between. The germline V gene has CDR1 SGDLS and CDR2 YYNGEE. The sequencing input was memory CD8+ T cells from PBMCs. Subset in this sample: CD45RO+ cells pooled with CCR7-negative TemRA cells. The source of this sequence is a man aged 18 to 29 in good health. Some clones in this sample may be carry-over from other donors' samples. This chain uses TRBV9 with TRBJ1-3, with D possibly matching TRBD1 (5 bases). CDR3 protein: CASSPTGGAGNTIYF. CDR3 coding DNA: TGTGCCAGCAGCCCGACGGGGGGGGCTGGAAACACCATATATTTT.